Listed below are T cell receptor beta chains from one sample, sequenced in a study of cytomegalovirus exposure and HLA in healthy donors. Clones were sequenced by immunoSEQ multiplex PCR, and TCRdb holds only the in-frame ones, with some missing. Of about 190,000 clones listed, around 79% are singletons. The sequencing sample was made of PBMCs. Source of these receptors: a woman between 45 and 60 years old in good health and CMV-seronegative. Both conserved end residues are part of each CDR3.

V gene	CDR3 protein
TRBV7-9	CSSSLSTGNTEAFF
TRBV6-5	CASSSVYEQYF
TRBV18	CASSPGTGKKETQYF
TRBV6-1	CASSGRRYNEQFF
TRBV6-5	CASTQGGTEAFF
TRBV5-4	CASSLSAGTSYEQYF
TRBV6-1	CASSTPPQGNTEAFF
TRBV13	CASSLSRGLYNEQFF
TRBV2	CASRRRYSTNEKLFF
TRBV19	CASSLDSALNTEAFF
TRBV7-2	CASSLRQAPTDTQYF
TRBV10-3	CAIRPGGPGQENQPQHF
TRBV5-1	CASSLSGTGLAGESDTQYF
TRBV25-1	CASSVGPYGYTF
TRBV18	CASSPAGDNYGYTF
TRBV5-1	CASSLAGGRNEQFF
TRBV4-1	CASSQVGGDEQFF
TRBV6-4	CASRLQENTEAFF
TRBV7-9	CSSSLEIGGVYEQYF
TRBV28	CASSPLTGGGRFAGNTIYF
TRBV6-6	CASSTGTDPGNTIYF
TRBV30	CAWNRASGGPAEQFF
TRBV18	CASSPGRGYEQYF
TRBV10-2	CASRSGGVGQPQHF
TRBV5-6	CASSSQGFNTEAFF
TRBV6-4	CASSSGTVGAYEQFF
TRBV5-5	CASSLGGHEQYF
TRBV7-3	CASSLNPGTAAFF
TRBV19	CASSLGQGPYNEQFF
TRBV18	CASSPQGLIGYTF
TRBV7-2	CASSPTGTGAWSGYTF
TRBV10-3	CAISESGVRGNTIYF
TRBV6-1	CASSEVGAFNYGYTF
TRBV6-1	CASTLDIGNYGYTF
TRBV5-6	CASSFSGTSGGAFF
TRBV2	CASRGDRVNYGYTF
TRBV19	CASSGTGGHEQYF
TRBV19	CATQDRAKKYEQYF
TRBV18	CASSLTGERTEAFF
TRBV7-2	CASSRRDRAEQYF
TRBV29-1	CSVSRGRTEAFF
TRBV6-1	CATLFDNSYEQYF
TRBV18	CASSPDLGMNTEAFF
TRBV4-3	CASSQGRGGEYGYTF
TRBV15	CATSRDQVRGASDRNNEQFF
TRBV6-1	CASSEAGTGAYEQYF
TRBV10-3	CAISESLGKGKNTEAFF
TRBV9	CASSVPGTGELFF
TRBV7-9	CASSLDQGGYTF
TRBV7-2	CASQWAPQETQYF
TRBV15	CATSEDLSGSSPDEQFF
TRBV7-9	CASSLIDSNTEAFF
TRBV21-1	CASSKGTEHYEQYF